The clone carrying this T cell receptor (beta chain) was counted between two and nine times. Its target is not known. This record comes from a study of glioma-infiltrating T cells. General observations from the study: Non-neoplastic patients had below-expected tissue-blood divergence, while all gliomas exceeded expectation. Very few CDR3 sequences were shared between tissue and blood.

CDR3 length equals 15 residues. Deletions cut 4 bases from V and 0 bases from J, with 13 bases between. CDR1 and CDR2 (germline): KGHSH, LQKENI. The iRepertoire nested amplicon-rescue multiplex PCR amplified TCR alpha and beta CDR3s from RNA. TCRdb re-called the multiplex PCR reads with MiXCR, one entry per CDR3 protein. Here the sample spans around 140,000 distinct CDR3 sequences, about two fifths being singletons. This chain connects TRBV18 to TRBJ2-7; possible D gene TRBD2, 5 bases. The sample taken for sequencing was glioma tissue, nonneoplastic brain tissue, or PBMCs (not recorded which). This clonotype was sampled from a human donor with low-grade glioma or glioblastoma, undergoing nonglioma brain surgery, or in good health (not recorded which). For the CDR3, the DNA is TGTGCCAGCTCACTTGATCTTCGGGACTCCTACGAGCAGTACTTC. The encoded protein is CASSLDLRDSYEQYF.